This TCR beta chain was retrieved from a study of human T cells and chemical hapten exposure. Study-level information: TCR yields differed between samples (mainly from small differences in pooled library volume).

Overall study results and limits: TCRs above 1 in 1000 frequency did not change with DPC sensitization.

The CDR3 sequence is 17 residues long. Germline trimming cut 5 bases from V and 6 bases from J; bases unmatched to any gene: 11. Time point given: healthy volunteer bleed at 6 weeks. Unfractionated whole blood was the source from which total RNA was extracted. This clonotype came up a few times. The antigen remains unidentified. Unique molecular identifiers were attached to individual cDNA molecules during library preparation. TCRdb reprocessed the RACE reads with MiXCR, giving one entry per CDR3 protein. Among around 80,000 distinct CDR3 sequences listed, roughly 8.7% were seen once. Material for sequencing was whole blood. The chain couples TRBV12-3 or TRBV12-4 to TRBJ2-1; TRBD1 matches at 12 bases. The origin of this receptor is a male donor in good health. Some clones in this sample may be carry-over from other donors' samples. In DNA, the CDR3 is TGTGCCAGCAGTCCCCGGGGGACAGGGGGCACGGGCAATGAGCAGTTCTTC. Residues: CASSPRGTGGTGNEQFF.